A selection of T cell receptor beta chains follows, all from one sample in a study of blood T cells in healthy people across ages. A single record per CDR3 protein comes from TCRdb applying MiXCR to the 5' RACE reads. This table has fewer than 2 million distinct CDR3 sequences, about two fifths appearing once. Sample: blood. The receptors here all came from a human donor in good health. Both conserved end residues are part of each CDR3. A D gene is named only where the DNA matches it firmly. Part of the rows lack a size; the others show once, few, many or a class for expanded clones.

J gene: TRBJ1-2
D gene: -
V gene: TRBV5-5
clone size: -
CDR3 DNA: TGTGCCAGCAACACCAATCCCTCCCTTAACTATGGCTACACCTTC
CDR3 protein: CASNTNPSLNYGYTF

J gene: TRBJ2-7
D gene: TRBD1
V gene: TRBV4-1
clone size: -
CDR3 DNA: TGCGCCAGCTCTCCGGGACAGGGGGCTTTCGAGCAGTACTTC
CDR3 protein: CASSPGQGAFEQYF

J gene: TRBJ1-2
D gene: TRBD1
V gene: TRBV7-8
clone size: -
CDR3 DNA: TGTGCCAGCAGCAAGTGGGACAGACCTAACTATGGCTACACCTTC
CDR3 protein: CASSKWDRPNYGYTF

J gene: TRBJ2-4
D gene: TRBD1
V gene: TRBV10-3
clone size: -
CDR3 DNA: TGTGCCATCAGTGAGTCGAGGGGGCCACGGGCAGGTTCCTACGAGCGGTACTTC
CDR3 protein: CAISESRGPRAGSYERYF

J gene: TRBJ1-2
D gene: -
V gene: TRBV4-3
clone size: few
CDR3 DNA: TGCGCCAGCAGCCATACAACTCCGGGCCCCTATGGCTACACCTTC
CDR3 protein: CASSHTTPGPYGYTF

J gene: TRBJ2-3
D gene: TRBD2
V gene: TRBV6-4
clone size: -
CDR3 DNA: TGTGCCAGCAGTGACTCAGGCGGGGGGGCGGATACGCAGTATTTT
CDR3 protein: CASSDSGGGADTQYF

J gene: TRBJ1-4
D gene: -
V gene: TRBV6-5
clone size: -
CDR3 DNA: TGTGCCAGCACGCGTATCCGTGGCGCCTCGGAAAAACTGTTTTTT
CDR3 protein: CASTRIRGASEKLFF

J gene: TRBJ1-3
D gene: -
V gene: TRBV29-1
clone size: few
CDR3 DNA: TGCAGCGCTAGCTCAGGCCACCGCTCTGGAAACACCATATATTTT
CDR3 protein: CSASSGHRSGNTIYF

J gene: TRBJ1-1
D gene: -
V gene: TRBV15
clone size: -
CDR3 DNA: TGTGCCACCGGTGGACAGACGAACACTGAAGCTTTCTTT
CDR3 protein: CATGGQTNTEAFF

J gene: TRBJ1-2
D gene: TRBD1
V gene: TRBV5-1
clone size: -
CDR3 DNA: TGCGCCAGCAGCCGTGGGACAGGGGGCGCCACATCTTACATGGAAAATGGCTACACCTTC
CDR3 protein: CASSRGTGGATSYMENGYTF

J gene: TRBJ2-2
D gene: TRBD1
V gene: TRBV12-3/TRBV12-4
clone size: -
CDR3 DNA: TGTGCCAGCAGTACGACAGGGGACACCGGGGAGCTGTTTTTT
CDR3 protein: CASSTTGDTGELFF

J gene: TRBJ2-5
D gene: -
V gene: TRBV11-3
clone size: few
CDR3 DNA: TGTGCCAGCAGCGGGGGAGAATCGGGGACCCAGTACTTC
CDR3 protein: CASSGGESGTQYF

J gene: TRBJ2-1
D gene: -
V gene: TRBV4-2
clone size: -
CDR3 DNA: TGTGCCAGCAGCCAAGGAGTGCGGCTCAATGAGCAGTTCTTC
CDR3 protein: CASSQGVRLNEQFF

J gene: TRBJ2-3
D gene: TRBD2
V gene: TRBV7-3
clone size: -
CDR3 DNA: TGTGCCAGCAGTCCACGAGCCGGGACTAGCGGTTCAGATACGCAGTATTTT
CDR3 protein: CASSPRAGTSGSDTQYF

J gene: TRBJ2-5
D gene: -
V gene: TRBV24-1
clone size: many
CDR3 DNA: TGTGCCACCAGTGTAGCAGGGATAGAGACCCAGTACTTC
CDR3 protein: CATSVAGIETQYF

J gene: TRBJ1-2
D gene: -
V gene: TRBV7-2
clone size: -
CDR3 DNA: TGTGCCAGCAGCTTAAGTAGGTCGGAAAGCCTGGTGGGTGGCTACACCTTC
CDR3 protein: CASSLSRSESLVGGYTF

J gene: TRBJ2-3
D gene: TRBD1
V gene: TRBV7-9
clone size: -
CDR3 DNA: TGTGCCAGCAGCTACCGGGGCAGGGGGTACGCAGATACGCAGTATTTT
CDR3 protein: CASSYRGRGYADTQYF

J gene: TRBJ2-7
D gene: -
V gene: TRBV12-3/TRBV12-4
clone size: few
CDR3 DNA: TGTGCCAGCAGTTTATTACAGTTAATGAATGAGCAGTACTTC
CDR3 protein: CASSLLQLMNEQYF

J gene: TRBJ2-5
D gene: -
V gene: TRBV5-1
clone size: few
CDR3 DNA: TGCGCCAGCAGCCCTGGAGGTGCAGGAAGGTCCTGGGCGGAGACCCAGTACTTC
CDR3 protein: CASSPGGAGRSWAETQYF

J gene: TRBJ2-7
D gene: -
V gene: TRBV20-1
clone size: few
CDR3 DNA: TGCAGTGCTACGCCACTGGCGAACTCCTACGAGCAGTACTTC
CDR3 protein: CSATPLANSYEQYF

J gene: TRBJ2-7
D gene: TRBD2
V gene: TRBV7-2
clone size: -
CDR3 DNA: TGTGCCAGCAGCTTTACTCCCGGGGTAGCGGGTCCACCTCTACCCGAGCAGTACTTC
CDR3 protein: CASSFTPGVAGPPLPEQYF

J gene: TRBJ1-5
D gene: -
V gene: TRBV14
clone size: -
CDR3 DNA: TGTGCCAGCAGCCCTGGGGGAGGATATAGCAATCAGCCCCAGCATTTT
CDR3 protein: CASSPGGGYSNQPQHF

J gene: TRBJ2-6
D gene: -
V gene: TRBV6-2/TRBV6-3
clone size: few
CDR3 DNA: TGTGCCAGCAGTTACGGAACATTCGGCAACGTCCTGACTTTC
CDR3 protein: CASSYGTFGNVLTF

J gene: TRBJ1-2
D gene: TRBD1
V gene: TRBV12-3/TRBV12-4
clone size: few
CDR3 DNA: TGTGCCAGCAGTCGGACTCAGGGGGCTCCCTATGGCTACACCTTC
CDR3 protein: CASSRTQGAPYGYTF

J gene: TRBJ2-3
D gene: -
V gene: TRBV29-1
clone size: many
CDR3 DNA: TGCAGCGTTGACGTTTTGGATACGCAGTATTTT
CDR3 protein: CSVDVLDTQYF

J gene: TRBJ2-3
D gene: -
V gene: TRBV4-1
clone size: few
CDR3 DNA: TGCGCCAGCAGCCAGGCCCTTTTGAGCAGAGGGGGCACAGATACGCAGTATTTT
CDR3 protein: CASSQALLSRGGTDTQYF

J gene: TRBJ2-5
D gene: -
V gene: TRBV12-3/TRBV12-4
clone size: few
CDR3 DNA: TGTGCCAGCACCCAATTGGGCGACCAAGAGACCCAGTACTTC
CDR3 protein: CASTQLGDQETQYF

J gene: TRBJ2-7
D gene: TRBD1
V gene: TRBV20-1
clone size: few
CDR3 DNA: TGCAGTGCTAGAGATGGAGCGGCCGGGACAGGTGACTACGAGCAGTACTTC
CDR3 protein: CSARDGAAGTGDYEQYF

J gene: TRBJ2-5
D gene: TRBD1
V gene: TRBV29-1
clone size: few
CDR3 DNA: TGCAGCGCAGGGACAGGGACGGGGGAGACCCAGTACTTC
CDR3 protein: CSAGTGTGETQYF

J gene: TRBJ2-5
D gene: TRBD2
V gene: TRBV20-1
clone size: many
CDR3 DNA: TGCAGTGCTAGAGGTAGCGGGGGGGACCAAGAGACCCAGTACTTC
CDR3 protein: CSARGSGGDQETQYF

J gene: TRBJ1-2
D gene: TRBD1
V gene: TRBV27
clone size: -
CDR3 DNA: TGTGCCAGCAGTCTGGGACAGGGGGGCAACTATGACTACACCTTC
CDR3 protein: CASSLGQGGNYDYTF

J gene: TRBJ2-7
D gene: TRBD1
V gene: TRBV11-2
clone size: few
CDR3 DNA: TGTGCCAGCAGCTGGGGACAGGCCTCCTCCTACGAGCAGTACTTC
CDR3 protein: CASSWGQASSYEQYF